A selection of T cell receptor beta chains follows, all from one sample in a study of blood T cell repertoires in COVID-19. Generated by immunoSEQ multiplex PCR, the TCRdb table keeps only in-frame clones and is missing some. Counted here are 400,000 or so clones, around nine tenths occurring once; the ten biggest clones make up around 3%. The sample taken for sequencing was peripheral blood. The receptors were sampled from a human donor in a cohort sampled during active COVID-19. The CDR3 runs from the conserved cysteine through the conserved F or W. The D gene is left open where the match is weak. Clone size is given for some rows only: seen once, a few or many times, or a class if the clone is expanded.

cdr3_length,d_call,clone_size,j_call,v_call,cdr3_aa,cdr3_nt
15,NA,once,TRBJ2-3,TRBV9,CASSPEGNSADTQYF,TGTGCCAGCAGCCCCGAGGGTAATAGCGCAGATACGCAGTATTTT
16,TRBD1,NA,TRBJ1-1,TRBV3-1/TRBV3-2,CASSQESRGLVTEAFF,TGTGCCAGCAGCCAAGAGTCAAGGGGGCTGGTCACTGAAGCTTTCTTT
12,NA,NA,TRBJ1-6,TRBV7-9,CASSLSNSPLHF,TGTGCCAGCAGCTTGAGTAATTCACCCCTCCACTTT
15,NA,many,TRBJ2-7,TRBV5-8,CASSLGIAASYEQYF,TGTGCCAGCAGCTTGGGGATAGCGGCTAGCTACGAGCAGTACTTC
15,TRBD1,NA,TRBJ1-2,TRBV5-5,CASSLAPGGGYGYTF,TGTGCCAGCAGCTTGGCCCCAGGGGGCGGATATGGCTACACCTTC
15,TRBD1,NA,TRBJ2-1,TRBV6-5,CASRPSGTGRNEQFF,TGTGCCAGCAGACCCTCCGGGACAGGCAGGAATGAGCAGTTCTTC
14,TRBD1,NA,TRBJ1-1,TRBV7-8,CASSLQGANTEAFF,TGTGCCAGCAGCCTACAGGGGGCGAACACTGAAGCTTTCTTT
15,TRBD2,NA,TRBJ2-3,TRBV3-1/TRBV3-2,CASSLSGGAGDTQYF,TGTGCCAGCAGCCTCAGCGGGGGGGCGGGGGATACGCAGTATTTT
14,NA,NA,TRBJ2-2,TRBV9,CASSQDSSTGELFF,TGTGCCAGCAGCCAGGACAGCTCCACCGGGGAGCTGTTTTTT
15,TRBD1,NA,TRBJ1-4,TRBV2,CASKLTGGPNEKLFF,TGTGCCAGCAAGCTCACAGGGGGTCCTAATGAAAAACTGTTTTTT
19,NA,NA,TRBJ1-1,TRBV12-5,CASGLPTIQSRKADTEAFF,TGTGCTAGTGGTTTGCCTACGATTCAATCACGTAAGGCGGACACTGAAGCTTTCTTT
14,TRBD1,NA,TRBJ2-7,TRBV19,CASSKGAQPYEQYF,TGTGCCAGCAGTAAGGGGGCTCAGCCTTACGAGCAGTACTTC
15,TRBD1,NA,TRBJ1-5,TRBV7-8,CASSLKGAGEQPQHF,TGTGCCAGCAGCTTAAAGGGGGCTGGTGAGCAGCCCCAGCATTTT
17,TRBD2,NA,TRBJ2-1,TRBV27,CASSSFAGGPSYNEQFF,TGTGCCAGCAGTTCTTTTGCGGGGGGGCCTTCCTACAATGAGCAGTTCTTC
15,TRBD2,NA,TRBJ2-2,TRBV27,CASSYGTSGRQELFF,TGTGCCAGCAGTTACGGGACTAGCGGGAGACAGGAGCTGTTTTTT
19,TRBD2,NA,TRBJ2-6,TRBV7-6,CASSLTIRGGNSGANVLTF,TGTGCCAGCAGCTTAACTATCCGGGGGGGAAACTCTGGGGCCAACGTCCTGACTTTC
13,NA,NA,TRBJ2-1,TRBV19,CASGQSSYNEQFF,TGTGCCAGCGGACAGTCCTCCTACAATGAGCAGTTCTTC
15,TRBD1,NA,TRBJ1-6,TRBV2,CASSEGPGGNSPLHF,TGTGCCAGCAGTGAGGGCCCAGGGGGGAATTCACCCCTCCACTTT
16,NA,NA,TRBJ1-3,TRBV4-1,CASSQERPGVGNTIYF,TGCGCCAGCAGCCAAGAGCGACCAGGCGTTGGAAACACCATATATTTT
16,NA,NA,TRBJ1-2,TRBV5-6,CASSFSQGLIDYGYTF,TGTGCCAGCAGCTTTTCCCAGGGACTAATTGACTATGGCTACACCTTC
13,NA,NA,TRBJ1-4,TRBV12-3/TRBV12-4,CASSPTLAYPEAF,TGTGCCAGCAGTCCCACTCTCGCCTACCCCGAAGCTTTT
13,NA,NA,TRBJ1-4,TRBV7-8,CASSLTRNEKLFF,TGTGCCAGCAGCTTAACCAGGAATGAAAAACTGTTTTTT
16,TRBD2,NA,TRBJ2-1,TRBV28,CASSVLAGSSYNEQFF,TGTGCCAGCAGTGTTCTAGCGGGGAGCTCCTACAATGAGCAGTTCTTC
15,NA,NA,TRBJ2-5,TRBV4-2,CASSQVADRQETQYF,TGTGCCAGCAGCCAAGTAGCGGACCGACAAGAGACCCAGTACTTC
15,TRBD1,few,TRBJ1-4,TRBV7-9,CASSLGDSRDEKLFF,TGTGCCAGCAGCTTAGGGGACAGTAGGGATGAAAAACTGTTTTTT
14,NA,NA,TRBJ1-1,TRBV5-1,CASSLGGTFTEAFF,TGCGCCAGCAGTCTGGGGGGTACATTCACTGAAGCTTTCTTT
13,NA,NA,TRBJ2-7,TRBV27,CASSANSPYEQYF,TGTGCCAGCAGTGCGAACAGCCCCTACGAGCAGTACTTC
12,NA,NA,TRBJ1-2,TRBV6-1,CASSERQGGYTF,TGTGCCAGCAGTGAACGGCAGGGGGGCTACACCTTC
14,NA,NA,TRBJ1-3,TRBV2,CASRGGSGRDTIYF,TGTGCCAGCAGGGGAGGGTCGGGGCGAGACACCATATATTTT
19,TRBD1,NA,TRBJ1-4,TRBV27,CASTFRDRVDSGTNEKLFF,TGTGCCAGCACGTTCCGGGACAGGGTCGATTCAGGGACTAATGAAAAACTGTTTTTT
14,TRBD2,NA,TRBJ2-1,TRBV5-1,CASSISGTSGEQFF,TGCGCCAGCAGCATCTCCGGGACTAGCGGTGAGCAGTTCTTC
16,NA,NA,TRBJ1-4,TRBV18,CASSPRSEGTNEKLFF,TGTGCCAGCTCACCACGTTCGGAGGGAACTAATGAAAAACTGTTTTTT
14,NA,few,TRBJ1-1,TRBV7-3,CASSLAGSGRQAFF,TGTGCCAGCAGCTTAGCGGGCTCGGGAAGACAAGCTTTCTTT
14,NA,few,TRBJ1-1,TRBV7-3,CASRLDGGNTEAFF,TGTGCCAGCAGACTCGACGGAGGGAACACTGAAGCTTTCTTT
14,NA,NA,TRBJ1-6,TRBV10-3,CAISRGAYDSPLHF,TGTGCCATCAGTCGGGGGGCGTACGATTCACCCCTCCACTTT
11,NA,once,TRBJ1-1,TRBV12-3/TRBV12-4,CASSLGQIAFF,TGTGCCAGCAGTCTGGGGCAGATAGCTTTCTTT
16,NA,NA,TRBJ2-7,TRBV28,CASSGSTDTVSYEQYF,TGTGCCAGCAGCGGATCGACGGACACCGTCTCCTACGAGCAGTACTTC
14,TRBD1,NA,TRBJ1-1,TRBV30,CAWSPGQGRIFTFF,TGTGCCTGGAGTCCCGGACAGGGGCGGATTTTTACTTTCTTT
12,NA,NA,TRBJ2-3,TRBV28,CATHGQTDTQYF,TGTGCCACCCATGGTCAGACAGATACGCAGTATTTT
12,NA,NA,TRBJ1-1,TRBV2,CASSGAYTEAFF,TGTGCCAGCAGTGGAGCCTACACTGAAGCTTTCTTT
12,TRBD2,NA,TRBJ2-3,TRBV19,CAAGGAWDTQYF,TGTGCCGCGGGAGGAGCGTGGGATACGCAGTATTTT
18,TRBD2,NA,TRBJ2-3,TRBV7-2,CASSLAQLAGGWADTQYF,TGTGCCAGCAGCTTAGCCCAACTAGCGGGGGGGTGGGCAGATACGCAGTATTTT
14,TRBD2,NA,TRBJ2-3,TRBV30,CAWSVSGGRDTQYF,TGTGCCTGGAGTGTGAGCGGGGGGCGAGATACGCAGTATTTT
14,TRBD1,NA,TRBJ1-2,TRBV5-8,CASSLRLQGARLTF,TGTGCCAGCAGCTTAAGGTTACAGGGGGCTCGTCTCACCTTC
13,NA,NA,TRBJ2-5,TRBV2,CASSPGIQETQYF,TGTGCCAGCAGTCCCGGGATTCAAGAGACCCAGTACTTC
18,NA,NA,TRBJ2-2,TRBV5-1,CASTHQTGSKGRTGELFF,TGCGCCAGCACTCATCAGACAGGATCGAAAGGAAGGACCGGGGAGCTGTTTTTT
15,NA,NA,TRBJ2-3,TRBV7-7,CASSRSLAGTDTQYF,TGTGCTAGCAGCCGCTCGTTGGCGGGCACAGATACGCAGTATTTT
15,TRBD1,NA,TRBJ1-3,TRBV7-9,CASSPRGGYGNTIYF,TGTGCCAGCAGCCCAAGAGGGGGCTATGGAAACACCATATATTTT
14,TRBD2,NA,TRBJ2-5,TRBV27,CASSSSGEQETQYF,TGTGCCAGCAGTAGTAGCGGGGAACAAGAGACCCAGTACTTC
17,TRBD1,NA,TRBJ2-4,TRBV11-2,CASSLTGTALAKNIQYF,TGTGCCAGCAGCTTAACCGGGACAGCCCTAGCCAAAAACATTCAGTACTTC
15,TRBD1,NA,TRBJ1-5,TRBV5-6,CASSLSGTGVQPQHF,TGTGCCAGCAGCTTGTCTGGGACAGGGGTTCAGCCCCAGCATTTT
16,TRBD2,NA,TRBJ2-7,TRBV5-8,CASSHRRGGITYEQYF,TGTGCCAGCAGCCACCGCCGGGGAGGGATTACCTACGAGCAGTACTTC
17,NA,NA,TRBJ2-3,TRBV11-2,CASSLYEGRLVLDTQYF,TGTGCCAGCAGCTTATACGAAGGCAGACTAGTTCTGGATACGCAGTATTTT